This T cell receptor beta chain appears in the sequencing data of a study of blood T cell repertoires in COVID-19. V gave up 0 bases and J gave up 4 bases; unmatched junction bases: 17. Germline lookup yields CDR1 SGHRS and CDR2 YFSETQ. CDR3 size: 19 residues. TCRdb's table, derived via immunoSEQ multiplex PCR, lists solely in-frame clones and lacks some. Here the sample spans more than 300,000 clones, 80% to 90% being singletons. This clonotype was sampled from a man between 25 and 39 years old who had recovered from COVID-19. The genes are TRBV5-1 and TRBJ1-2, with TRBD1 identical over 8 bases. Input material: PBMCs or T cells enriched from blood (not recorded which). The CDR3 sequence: CASSLGETGQAPLVYGYTF. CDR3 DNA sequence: TGCGCCAGCAGCTTGGGCGAGACGGGACAGGCACCTTTGGTCTATGGCTACACCTTC.